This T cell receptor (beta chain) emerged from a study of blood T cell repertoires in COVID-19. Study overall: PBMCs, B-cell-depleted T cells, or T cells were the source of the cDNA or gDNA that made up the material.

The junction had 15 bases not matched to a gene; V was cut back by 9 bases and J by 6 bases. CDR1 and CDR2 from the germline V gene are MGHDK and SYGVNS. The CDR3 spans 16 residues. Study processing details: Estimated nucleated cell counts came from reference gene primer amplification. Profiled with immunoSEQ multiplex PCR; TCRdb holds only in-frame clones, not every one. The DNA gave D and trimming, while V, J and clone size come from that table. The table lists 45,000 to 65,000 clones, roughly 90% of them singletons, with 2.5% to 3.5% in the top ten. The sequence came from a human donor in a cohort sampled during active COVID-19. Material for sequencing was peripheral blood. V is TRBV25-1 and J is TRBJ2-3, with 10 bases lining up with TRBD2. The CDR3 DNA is TGTGCCAGTGGCCCCGGTCTAGCGGGGGCCAGGGATACGCAGTATTTT. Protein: CASGPGLAGARDTQYF.